In this sample, the clone carrying this T cell receptor beta chain turned up a few times. No antigen is known for it. Tregs were sorted as CD4+CD25+CD127-/low cells. Constant-region reverse primers amplified full-length variable regions, followed by semi-nested Nested Universal Primer A PCR. TCRdb re-analysed the 5' RACE reads in MiXCR, keeping a single row per CDR3 protein. The table includes 34,000 or so distinct CDR3 sequences, 25% to 30% detected once. Whole-study results and caveats: Tumor Tregs overlapped most with tumor, then blood, naive CD4+ cells. Tumor memory CD4+ T cell TCR gene usage was found to cluster with blood and lymph node memory CD4+ cells and with lymph node naive CD4+ cells.

The germline gives CDR1 GTSNPN, CDR2 SVGIG (reference sequence). V lost 5 bases, J lost 9 bases, and 7 bases stayed unmatched. CDR3 size: 13 residues. The TCR was taken from a female donor with breast cancer. Material for sequencing was tumor-infiltrating Tregs sorted from the breast tumor. The chain has TRBV30 and TRBJ1-4, with TRBD1 matching over 9 bases. CDR3 in amino acids: CAWAGQGLKKLFF. The CDR3 coding sequence is TGTGCCTGGGCAGGACAGGGGCTTAAAAAACTGTTTTTT.